This passage covers 16 T cell receptor beta chains from one sample sequenced in a study of tumor and adjacent non-tumor tissue in lung cancer. This sample's RNA came from whole unsorted tissue. The library came from three nested PCR rounds adapted from ARM-PCR protocols. TCRdb independently ran MiXCR on the multiplex PCR reads; one entry per CDR3 protein. The sample lists 55,000 to 75,000 distinct CDR3 sequences, roughly 60% seen once, with 20% to 25% in the top ten. The sequencing sample was made of lung tumor tissue. The receptors stem from a man aged 45-65 years with non-small cell lung cancer.

A few counts support this clonotype. CDR3 sequence reads: CSARDPAGSLKNIQYF. CDR3 nucleotide sequence: TGCAGTGCTAGAGACCCCGCCGGCAGCCTCAAAAACATTCAGTACTTC. The V and J genes are TRBV20-1 and TRBJ2-4; D is unresolved. Trimming took 0 bases from V and 3 from J, leaving 15 bases between them. Germline values: CDR1 DFQATT, CDR2 SNEGSKA (reference sequence). The CDR3 is 16 amino acids.

Note on this clonotype: Given a much more abundant clone one base away, this may be a read error. V is TRBV29-1 and J is TRBJ2-3, with D perhaps given as TRBD1 or TRBD2 (6 bases each). The length of the CDR3 is 15 residues. V was cut by 4 bases and J by 5 bases, with 19 bases left in between. CDR1 SQVTM and CDR2 ANQGSEA come from the germline V gene. The CDR3 DNA reads as TGCAGCGTTGCCAAAGTGGGGGGCTCGGGAGATACGCAGTATTTT. This codes for CSVAKVGGSGDTQYF.

Note on this clonotype: The junction shows a germline mismatch at one end, possibly a read error. The chain links TRBV10-2 to TRBJ1-5; D is unresolved. Germline CDR1 is WSHSY and CDR2 is SAAADI. The CDR3 has 15 amino acids. The CDR3 DNA follows: TGCTCCAGCAGCGAGTCTACTCTTAGCAATCAGCCCCAGCATTTT. Translating gives CSSSESTLSNQPQHF.

This clonotype was picked up many times. This rearrangement joins TRBV4-2 to TRBJ2-7, with 7 bases lining up with TRBD1. The J segment lost 3 bases and the V segment lost 1 base, leaving 3 bases of the junction unmatched. Looked up from germline, CDR1 is LGHNA and CDR2 is YNFKEQ. This CDR3 has 14 amino acids. The chain's CDR3 is CASSQAPGGYEQYF. The CDR3 coding sequence is TGTGCCAGCAGCCAAGCTCCAGGGGGCTACGAGCAGTACTTC.

The V gene is TRBV5-1, the J gene TRBJ2-2; D is undetermined. Germline V gives CDR1 SGHRS, CDR2 YFSETQ. Trimming shortened V by 2 bases and J by 3 bases, and 8 bases separated the two germline ends. The CDR3 has 14 amino acids. The CDR3 here is CASSFFSDTGELFF. The CDR3 region has the DNA TGCGCCAGCAGCTTTTTCTCAGACACCGGGGAGCTGTTTTTT. The whole variable domain, filled in from reference TRBV5-1 and TRBJ2-2, reads KAGVTQTPRYLIKTRGQQVTLSCSPISGHRSVSWYQQTPGQGLQFLFEYFSETQRNKGNFPGRFSGRQFSNSRSEMNVSTLELGDSALYLCASSFFSDTGELFFGEGSRLTVL.

With respect to this clonotype: This CDR3 fails to terminate in the conserved phenylalanine or tryptophan, so it likely reflects a read error. The genes are TRBV11-2 and TRBJ2-7; D is uncertain. V was trimmed by 0 bases and J by 6 bases, leaving 12 bases between them. Germline CDR1 is SGHAT and CDR2 is FQNNGV. CDR3 size: 14 residues. CDR3 sequence reads: CASSLDRSSGEQYL. The CDR3 DNA is TGTGCCAGCAGCTTAGACAGGTCCTCTGGCGAGCAGTACTTA.

About this clonotype itself: One junction end disagrees with the germline gene, perhaps due to a read error. The chain has TRBV6-5 and TRBJ2-7, with D unclear. This CDR3 has 13 residues. Germline-derived CDR1 and CDR2 are MNHEY and SVGAGI. CDR3 in DNA: TGTGCCAGCGCCCGGTGGGGTGGCTACGAGCAGTATTTC. Translating it yields CASARWGGYEQYF.

A few counts support this clonotype. Given a much more abundant clone one base away, this may be a read error. The chain links TRBV4-2 to TRBJ1-5, with 12 bases fitting TRBD1. This CDR3 region has 17 residues. CDR1 is LGHNA and CDR2 is YNFKEQ in the germline V gene. CDR3 coding DNA: TGTGCCAGCAGCCAAGAGGGGACAGGGGGCCCGAATCAGCCCCAGCAATTT. Its protein product is CASSQEGTGGPNQPQQF.

V and J are TRBV7-9 and TRBJ2-1; D is perhaps TRBD1 or TRBD2 (5 bases each). Germline V lookup: CDR1 SEHNR, CDR2 FQNEAQ (reference sequence). The CDR3 runs 12 residues. Trimming pared 3 bases from V and 8 bases from J, leaving 8 bases between. Written as DNA, the CDR3 is TGTGCCAGCAGCTTTCGGGGCCATGAGCAGTTCTTC. It encodes CASSFRGHEQFF.

Worth noting for this clonotype: A much more abundant neighbour one base away suggests this may be a read error. V usage is TRBV29-1 and J usage is TRBJ2-1, with a possible D match to TRBD2 (6 bases). The germline gives CDR1 SQVTM, CDR2 ANQGSEA. The CDR3 has 13 residues. CDR3 residues: CGGVAATHNEQFF. CDR3 DNA sequence: TGCGGAGGGGTCGCGGCTACCCACAATGAGCAGTTCTTC.

CDR3 sequence (DNA): TGTGCCAGCAGCTCGAGTGGGCCGCTAGCGGGGGTTCAAACCTACGAGCAGTACTTC. It is translated as CASSSSGPLAGVQTYEQYF. V gene TRBV5-4 combines with J gene TRBJ2-7, with 10 bases fitting TRBD2. The junction had 17 bases not matched to a gene; V was cut back by 3 bases and J by 2 bases. The CDR3 contains 19 residues. CDR1 is SGHNT and CDR2 is YYREEE in the germline V gene (reference sequence).

This clonotype showed up many times. The CDR3 DNA is TGCGCCAGCAGCCAAGATACAGGGAGATATAATGAAAAACTGTTTTTT. Protein: CASSQDTGRYNEKLFF. The chain has TRBV4-1 and TRBJ1-4; weak D call: TRBD1 (6 bases). CDR3 size: 16 residues. The germline CDR1 and CDR2 sequences are MGHRA and YSYEKL. Trimming pared 0 bases from V and 4 bases from J, leaving 12 bases between.

The chain couples TRBV11-2 to TRBJ2-7; no reliable D call. This CDR3 spans 15 amino acids. V dropped 6 bases and J dropped 6 bases, with 21 bases sitting between them. CDR1 SGHAT and CDR2 FQNNGV come from the germline V gene. The CDR3 loop reads CASRSTVSGAFEQYF. For the CDR3, the DNA is TGTGCCAGCAGATCCACAGTGTCTGGCGCCTTCGAGCAGTACTTC.

This sequence joins TRBV6-5 and TRBJ1-4; D call uncertain. The germline V gene has CDR1 MNHEY and CDR2 SVGAGI. This CDR3 is 11 amino acids long. V was pared by 8 bases and J by 5 bases, with 6 bases between. The CDR3 sequence: CASAYNEKLFF. The CDR3 DNA reads TGTGCCAGCGCCTACAATGAAAAACTGTTTTTT.

Comment on this clonotype: A much bigger clone sits one base away, suggesting this may be a read error. V gene TRBV29-1 combines with J gene TRBJ2-7; the D gene is possibly TRBD2 (6 bases). The germline V gene encodes CDR1 SQVTM and CDR2 ANQGSEA. The CDR3 has 12 residues. DNA for the CDR3: TGCAGCGTTGAAGGGTCGGACTACGGGCAGTACTTC. Its translation: CSVEGSDYGQYF.

As for this clonotype: One end of the junction does not line up with germline, which may come from a read error. This chain joins TRBV11-2 and TRBJ1-6, with 9 bases identical to TRBD1. Germline V gene lookup returns CDR1 SGHAT and CDR2 FQNNGV. CDR3 length: 15 residues. The CDR3 loop is CTSSSDRGHISPLHF. CDR3 DNA sequence: TGTACCAGCAGCTCGGACAGGGGCCATATTTCACCCCTCCACTTT.